This T cell receptor (beta chain) was recovered during a study of cytomegalovirus exposure and HLA in healthy donors. Study results and limitations: According to an earlier analysis, most TCR beta V segments yielded productive rearrangements about 87% or about 30% of the time.

A note on this clone: Antigen: not known.

PCR amplification relied on 60 Vbeta primers (plus 13 Jbeta primers). TCRdb's table, derived via immunoSEQ multiplex PCR, lists solely in-frame clones and lacks some. The table lists about 130,000 clones, over 70% of them singletons, with about 7% in the top ten. The V gene's germline CDR1 is MNHEY and CDR2 SMNVEV (reference sequence). Trimming at V came to 5 bases and at J to 3 bases, leaving 13 bases not matched to a gene. This CDR3 comprises 17 residues. The TCR was taken from a man aged 25-40 years in good health and CMV-seronegative. The rearrangement links TRBV27 to TRBJ2-7; 10 bases line up with TRBD2. Sample: PBMCs. The CDR3 protein is CASSVGLAERGHYEQYF. The CDR3 DNA reads as TGTGCCAGCAGTGTAGGACTAGCGGAGAGGGGACACTACGAGCAGTACTTC.